The clone carrying this TCR beta chain was counted ten times or more. Antigen specificity is unknown. V was cut by 3 bases and J by 0 bases, with 9 bases left in between. The germline V gene encodes CDR1 LGHNA and CDR2 YSLEER. The CDR3 has 15 residues. This entry comes from a study of T cells after yellow fever vaccination. From the 5' RACE reads, TCRdb called clonotypes with MiXCR, one entry per CDR3 protein. This sample has about 160,000 distinct CDR3 sequences, with almost 7% found just once. Study-level findings and limits: One caveat is that FACS-sorted repertoires could contain abundant clonotypes contaminating from the bulk population. The CD4 and CD8 compartments had a small share of their clonotypes in common. Reappearance after the booster was seen for most primary-vaccination clones, at around 95% CD4 and about 90% CD8.

This TCR was sampled from a man between 18 and 35 years old who received the YFV17D yellow fever vaccine. The sequenced sample was CD4+ T cells sorted from PBMCs, obtained roughly 5 days after the first yellow fever vaccination. The chain has TRBV4-3 and TRBJ1-3; D may be TRBD1 (6 bases). The CDR3 DNA reads as TGCGCCAGCAGCCACGGACAGAGCTCTGGAAACACCATATATTTT. This codes for CASSHGQSSGNTIYF.